A selection of T cell receptor beta chains follows, all from one sample in a study of radiation and T cells in renal cell carcinoma. Method: immunoSEQ multiplex PCR; TCRdb's copy keeps in-frame clones and lacks some. The sample lists around 74,000 clones, roughly 80% occurring once. The specimen was blood, collected from a patient whose treatment included radiotherapy and nephrectomy. These receptors were collected from a woman aged 55-70 years with renal cell carcinoma. Both conserved end residues are part of each CDR3. The D gene is left open where the match is weak.

j_call	d_call	v_call	cdr3_nt	cdr3_aa
TRBJ1-1	NA	TRBV29-1	TGCAGCGTTGAGAGAGGAGTGAACACTGAAGCTTTCTTT	CSVERGVNTEAFF
TRBJ2-1	TRBD1	TRBV7-2	TGTGCCAGCCGCGTCGAGACAGGGATAAGCAATGAGCAGTTCTTC	CASRVETGISNEQFF
TRBJ2-3	NA	TRBV28	TGTGCCAGCAGTCCAACAGATACGCAGTATTTT	CASSPTDTQYF
TRBJ1-2	NA	TRBV7-9	TGTGCCAGCAGCCGTAGGGGCCTGGACAGTCAAGGGGCCTATGGCTACACCTTC	CASSRRGLDSQGAYGYTF
TRBJ2-5	NA	TRBV18	TGTGCCAGCTCACCGGTACTAGCAGGCGAGACCCAGTACTTC	CASSPVLAGETQYF
TRBJ2-7	NA	TRBV6-1	TGTGCCAGCAGTGATTCAGACAGGACGTACGAGCAGTACTTC	CASSDSDRTYEQYF
TRBJ2-5	NA	TRBV9	TGTGCCAGCAGCCCGGACCTAGGGGCCCAGTACTTC	CASSPDLGAQYF
TRBJ1-1	NA	TRBV5-1	TGCGCCAGCAGCACCTCGACAGGGAACACTGAAGCTTTCTTT	CASSTSTGNTEAFF
TRBJ1-2	NA	TRBV27	TGTGCCAGCAGTTCAGGGACCGCCAACTATGGCTACACCTTC	CASSSGTANYGYTF
TRBJ2-1	TRBD1	TRBV5-1	TGCGCCAGCAGCACCGGACAGGGGACCTACAATGAGCAGTTCTTC	CASSTGQGTYNEQFF
TRBJ2-7	NA	TRBV9	TGTGCCAGCAGCGTAGATGGTAGCGGCGCCTACGAGCAGTACTTC	CASSVDGSGAYEQYF
TRBJ1-1	NA	TRBV7-9	TGTGCCAGCAGCTTAGGGGCCACTGAAGCTTTCTTT	CASSLGATEAFF
TRBJ1-4	NA	TRBV6-6	TGTGCCAGCAGTTACATGGCGCAAAAACTGTTTTTT	CASSYMAQKLFF
TRBJ2-1	NA	TRBV18	TGTGCCAGCTCACCGGTGGGCCGCTCCTACAATGAGCAGTTCTTC	CASSPVGRSYNEQFF
TRBJ1-6	NA	TRBV25-1	TGTGCCAGCAGCCCCCGGGTCTTGAATTCACCCCTCCACTTT	CASSPRVLNSPLHF
TRBJ2-7	TRBD2	TRBV7-2	TGTGCCAGCAGCCCGGGACTAGCGGGCAGGAGCTCCTACGAGCAGTACTTC	CASSPGLAGRSSYEQYF
TRBJ1-2	NA	TRBV28	TGTGCCAGCAGTTTACGCCAAGCATCTACAGGCTACACCTTC	CASSLRQASTGYTF
TRBJ1-1	TRBD1	TRBV28	TGTGCCAGCAGTCCCGGGACAGCAACCGAAGCTTTCTTT	CASSPGTATEAFF
TRBJ2-5	NA	TRBV5-1	TGCGCCAGCAGAGGCTTACAAGAGACCCAGTACTTC	CASRGLQETQYF
TRBJ2-3	TRBD2	TRBV7-7	TGTGCTAGCAGCTTTGGGAGCGGGAGAGGGGATACGCAGTATTTT	CASSFGSGRGDTQYF